This T cell receptor (beta chain) was captured by sequencing in a study of OX40 agonist ivuxolimab in advanced cancers. As for the study in general: Every 2 weeks, patients received ivuxolimab intravenously, dosed at 0.01 to 10 mg/kg. Patients achieving partial responses numbered three: one hepatocellular carcinoma case and two cutaneous melanoma cases.

Study-wide points: In the 0.1 to 3.0 mg/kg range, CD4+ and CD8+ blood T cells had expanded clonally by week 6.

Exclusion of a patient followed from autoimmune disease history or systemic immunosuppression. For this clone: Its antigen is not known.

Measured with immunoSEQ multiplex PCR; TCRdb has only the in-frame clones, and not every one. The sample lists some 77,000 clones; approximately 85% were seen once. The V and J ends lost 5 bases and 4 bases respectively, with 11 bases between them. The CDR3 runs 13 residues. CDR1 SEHNR and CDR2 FQNEAQ come from the germline V gene (reference sequence). The origin of this receptor is an adult with an advanced solid tumor such as melanoma, head and neck, liver or kidney cancer. Specimen: CD4+ or CD8+ T cells sorted from blood, collected in a trial of the OX40 agonist ivuxolimab. The gene calls are TRBV7-9 and TRBJ1-1, with a weak D call TRBD1 (6 bases). Written as DNA, the CDR3 is TGTGCCAGCAGCCTACTGGGGGCCACTGAAGCTTTCTTT. Translation: CASSLLGATEAFF.